Below, one TCR beta chain is given with its context. These data belong to a study of blood T cell repertoires in COVID-19. This CDR3 comprises 15 residues. The junction had 4 bases not matched to a gene; V was cut back by 5 bases and J by 1 base. Some clones are missing from TCRdb's copy, which holds only in-frame ones; the method was immunoSEQ multiplex PCR. The sample includes some 490,000 clones, more than 85% of them seen just once. The chain combines TRBV6-7 with TRBJ1-3; 8 positions match TRBD1. TRBV6-7 is flagged as an ORF with uncertain function. This TCR derives from a woman between 55 and 75 years old who had recovered from COVID-19. Specimen: PBMCs or T cells enriched from blood (not recorded which). The CDR3 sequence is CASSEGQESGNTIYF. In DNA form, the CDR3 reads TGTGCCAGCAGTGAGGGACAGGAGTCTGGAAACACCATATATTTT.